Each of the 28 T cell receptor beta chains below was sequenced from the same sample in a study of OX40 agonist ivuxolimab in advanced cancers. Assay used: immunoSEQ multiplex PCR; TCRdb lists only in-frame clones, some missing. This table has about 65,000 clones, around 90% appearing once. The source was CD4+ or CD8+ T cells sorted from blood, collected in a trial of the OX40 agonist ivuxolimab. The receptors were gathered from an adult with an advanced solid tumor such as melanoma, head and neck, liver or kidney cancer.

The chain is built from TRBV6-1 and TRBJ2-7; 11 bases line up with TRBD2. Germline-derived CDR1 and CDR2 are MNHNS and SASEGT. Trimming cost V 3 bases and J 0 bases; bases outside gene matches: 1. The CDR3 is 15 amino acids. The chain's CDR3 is CASSEGTSGSYEQYF. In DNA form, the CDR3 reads TGTGCCAGCAGTGAGGGGACTAGCGGCTCCTACGAGCAGTACTTC.

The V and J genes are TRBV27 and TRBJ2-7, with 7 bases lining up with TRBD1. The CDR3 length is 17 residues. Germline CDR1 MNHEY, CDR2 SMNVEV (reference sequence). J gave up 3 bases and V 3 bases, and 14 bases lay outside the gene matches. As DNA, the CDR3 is TGTGCCAGCAGTTTTATCCCGGGGACAGTCTCTTTCTACGAGCAGTACTTC. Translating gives CASSFIPGTVSFYEQYF.

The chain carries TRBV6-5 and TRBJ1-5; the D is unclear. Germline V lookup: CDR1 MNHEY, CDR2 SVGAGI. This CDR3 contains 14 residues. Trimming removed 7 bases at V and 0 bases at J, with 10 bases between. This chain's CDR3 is CASKRQNSNQPQHF. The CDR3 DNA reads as TGTGCCAGCAAAAGGCAGAATAGCAATCAGCCCCAGCATTTT.

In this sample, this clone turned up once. This CDR3 reads CASSVDQGFAGANVLTF. The CDR3, as DNA: TGTGCCAGCAGCGTAGATCAGGGGTTCGCTGGGGCCAACGTCCTGACTTTC. This rearrangement joins TRBV9 to TRBJ2-6, with D possibly matching TRBD1 (6 bases). This CDR3 is 17 amino acids long. Germline V gene data show CDR1 as SGDLS and CDR2 as YYNGEE. The V end was cut by 0 bases, the J end by 2 bases, with 12 bases between.

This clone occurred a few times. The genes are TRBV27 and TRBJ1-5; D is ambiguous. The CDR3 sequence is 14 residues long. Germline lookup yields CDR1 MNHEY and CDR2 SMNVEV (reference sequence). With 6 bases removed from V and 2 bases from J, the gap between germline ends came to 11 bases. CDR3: CASRKERGNQPQHF. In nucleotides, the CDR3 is TGTGCCAGCAGAAAAGAACGGGGCAATCAGCCCCAGCATTTT.

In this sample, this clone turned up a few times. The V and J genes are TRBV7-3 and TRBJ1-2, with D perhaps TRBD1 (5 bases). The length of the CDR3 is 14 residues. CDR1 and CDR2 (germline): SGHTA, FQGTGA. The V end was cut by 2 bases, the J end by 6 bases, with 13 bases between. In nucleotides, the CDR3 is TGTGCCAGCAGCTTACAGGGAAAGACGGATGGCTACACCTTC. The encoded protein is CASSLQGKTDGYTF.

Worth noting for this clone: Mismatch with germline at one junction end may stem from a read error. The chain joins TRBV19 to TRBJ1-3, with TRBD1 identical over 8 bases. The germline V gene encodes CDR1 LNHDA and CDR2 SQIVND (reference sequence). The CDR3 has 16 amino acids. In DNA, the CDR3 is TGTGCCAGTAGTATGACCCGACAGGGGACTGGAAACATCATATATTTT. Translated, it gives CASSMTRQGTGNIIYF.

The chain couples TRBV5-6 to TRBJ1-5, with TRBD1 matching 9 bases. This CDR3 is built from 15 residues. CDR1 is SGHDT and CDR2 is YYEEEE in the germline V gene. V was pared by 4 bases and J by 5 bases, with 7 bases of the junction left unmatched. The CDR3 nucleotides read TGTGCCAGCAGCCCAGGACAGGGGACGTATCAGCCCCAGCATTTT. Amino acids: CASSPGQGTYQPQHF.

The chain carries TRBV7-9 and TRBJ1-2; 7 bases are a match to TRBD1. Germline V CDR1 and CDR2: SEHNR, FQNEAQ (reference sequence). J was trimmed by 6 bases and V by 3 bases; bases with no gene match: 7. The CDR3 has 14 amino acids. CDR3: CASSFRGDIDGYTF. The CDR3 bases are TGTGCCAGCAGCTTCAGGGGGGATATTGATGGCTACACCTTC.

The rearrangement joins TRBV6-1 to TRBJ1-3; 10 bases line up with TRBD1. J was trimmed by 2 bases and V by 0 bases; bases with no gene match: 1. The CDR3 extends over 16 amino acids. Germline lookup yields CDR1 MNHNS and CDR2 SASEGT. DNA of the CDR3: TGTGCCAGCAGTGAAGCGGGGACAGGGGCTGGAAACACCATATATTTT. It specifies CASSEAGTGAGNTIYF.

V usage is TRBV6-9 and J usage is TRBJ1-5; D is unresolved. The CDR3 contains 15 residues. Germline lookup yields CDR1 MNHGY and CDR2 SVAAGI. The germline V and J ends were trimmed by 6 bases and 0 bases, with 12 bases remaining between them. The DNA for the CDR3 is TGTGCCAGCAGATTGGGAGTCTATAGCAATCAGCCCCAGCATTTT. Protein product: CASRLGVYSNQPQHF.

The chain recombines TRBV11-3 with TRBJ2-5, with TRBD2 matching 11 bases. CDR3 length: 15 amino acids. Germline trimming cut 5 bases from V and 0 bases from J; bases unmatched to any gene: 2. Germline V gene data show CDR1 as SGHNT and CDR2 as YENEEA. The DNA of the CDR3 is TGTGCCAGCAGCCTGGGACTAGCGGACCAAGAGACCCAGTACTTC. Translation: CASSLGLADQETQYF.

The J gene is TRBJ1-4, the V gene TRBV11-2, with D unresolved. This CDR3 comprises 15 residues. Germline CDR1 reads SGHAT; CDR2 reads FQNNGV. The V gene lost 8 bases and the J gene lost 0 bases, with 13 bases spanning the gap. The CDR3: CASRLSRATNEKLFF. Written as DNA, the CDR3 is TGTGCCAGCCGACTTAGCAGAGCAACTAATGAAAAACTGTTTTTT.

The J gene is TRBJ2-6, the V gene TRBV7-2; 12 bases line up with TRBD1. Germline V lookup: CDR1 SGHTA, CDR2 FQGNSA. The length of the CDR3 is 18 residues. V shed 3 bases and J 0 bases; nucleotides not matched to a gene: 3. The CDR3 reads CASSFRDRGPSGANVLTF. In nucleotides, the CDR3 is TGTGCCAGCAGCTTCCGGGACAGGGGGCCCTCTGGGGCCAACGTCCTGACTTTC.

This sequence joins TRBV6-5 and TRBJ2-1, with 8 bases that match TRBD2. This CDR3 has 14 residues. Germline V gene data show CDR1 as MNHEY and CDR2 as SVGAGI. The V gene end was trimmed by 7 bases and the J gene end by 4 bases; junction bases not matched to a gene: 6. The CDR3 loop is CASTVGGGYNEQFF. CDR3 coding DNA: TGTGCCAGCACGGTCGGGGGGGGATACAATGAGCAGTTCTTC.

The CDR3 reads CASRRDRGNSPLHF. The CDR3 DNA reads as TGCGCCAGCAGGCGGGACAGGGGAAATTCACCCCTCCACTTT. This chain links TRBV5-1 with TRBJ1-6; TRBD1 agrees at 10 bases. The V segment lost 5 bases and the J segment 7 bases; nucleotides outside the gene matches: 3. CDR1 and CDR2 (germline): SGHRS, YFSETQ. This CDR3 has 14 residues.

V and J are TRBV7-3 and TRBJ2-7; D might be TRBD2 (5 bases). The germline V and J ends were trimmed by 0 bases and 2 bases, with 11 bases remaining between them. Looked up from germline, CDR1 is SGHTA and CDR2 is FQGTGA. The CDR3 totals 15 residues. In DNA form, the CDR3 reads TGTGCCAGCAGCTTAACGTCCGGGAATGCCTACGAGCAGTACTTC. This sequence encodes CASSLTSGNAYEQYF.

The CDR3 DNA is TGTGCCAGCAGCGGGAGGGGGGGTGGCTACACCTTC. Protein: CASSGRGGGYTF. The V call is TRBV28, the J call TRBJ1-2; maybe TRBD1 (6 bases). V was pared by 6 bases and J by 7 bases, with 12 bases between. The CDR3 has 12 amino acids. CDR1 is MDHEN, CDR2 SYDVKM, per germline.

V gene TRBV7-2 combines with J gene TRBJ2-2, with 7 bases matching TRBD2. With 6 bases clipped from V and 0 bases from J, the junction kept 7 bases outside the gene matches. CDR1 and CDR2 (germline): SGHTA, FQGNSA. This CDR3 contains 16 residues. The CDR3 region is CASRLAGTTNTGELFF. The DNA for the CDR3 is TGTGCCAGCAGACTCGCCGGGACTACGAACACCGGGGAGCTGTTTTTT.

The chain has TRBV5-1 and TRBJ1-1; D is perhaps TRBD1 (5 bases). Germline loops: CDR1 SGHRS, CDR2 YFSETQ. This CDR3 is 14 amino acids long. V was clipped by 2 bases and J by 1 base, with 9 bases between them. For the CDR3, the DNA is TGCGCCAGCAGCTTTGGGGGATCGAACACTGAAGCTTTCTTT. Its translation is CASSFGGSNTEAFF.

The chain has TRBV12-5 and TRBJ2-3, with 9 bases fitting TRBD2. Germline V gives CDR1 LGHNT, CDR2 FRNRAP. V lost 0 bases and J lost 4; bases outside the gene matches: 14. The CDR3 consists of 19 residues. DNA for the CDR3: TGTGCTAGTGGTTTGGTACTTGGAGGGACTAGCTTTAGGGCAGATACGCAGTATTTT. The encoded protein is CASGLVLGGTSFRADTQYF.

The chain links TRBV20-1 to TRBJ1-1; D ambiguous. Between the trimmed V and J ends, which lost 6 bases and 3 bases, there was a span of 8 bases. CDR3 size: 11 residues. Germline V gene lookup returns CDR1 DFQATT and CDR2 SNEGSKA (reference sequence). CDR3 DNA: TGCAGTGCCGACGAATACACTGAAGCTTTCTTT. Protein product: CSADEYTEAFF.

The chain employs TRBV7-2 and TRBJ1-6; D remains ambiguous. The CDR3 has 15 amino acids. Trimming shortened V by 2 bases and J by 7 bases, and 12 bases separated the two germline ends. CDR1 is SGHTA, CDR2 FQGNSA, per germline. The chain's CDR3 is CASSLTGSRNSPLHF. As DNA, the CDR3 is TGTGCCAGCAGCTTAACGGGTAGCCGGAATTCACCCCTCCACTTT.

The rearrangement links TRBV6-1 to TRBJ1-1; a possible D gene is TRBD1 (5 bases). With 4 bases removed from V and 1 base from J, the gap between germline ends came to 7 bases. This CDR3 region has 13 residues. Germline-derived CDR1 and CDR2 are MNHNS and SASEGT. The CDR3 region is CASSGGGNTEAFF. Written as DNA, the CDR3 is TGTGCCAGCAGTGGGGGGGGGAACACTGAAGCTTTCTTT.

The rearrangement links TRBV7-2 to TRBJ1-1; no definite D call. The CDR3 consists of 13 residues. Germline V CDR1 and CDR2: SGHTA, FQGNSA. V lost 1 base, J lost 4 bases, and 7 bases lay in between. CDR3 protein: CASSLDQSTEAFF. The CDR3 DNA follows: TGTGCCAGCAGCTTAGATCAGAGCACTGAAGCTTTCTTT.

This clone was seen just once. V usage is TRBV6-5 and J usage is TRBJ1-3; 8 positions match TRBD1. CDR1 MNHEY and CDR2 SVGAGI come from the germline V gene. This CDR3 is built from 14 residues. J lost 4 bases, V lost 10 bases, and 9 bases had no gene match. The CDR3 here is CATVMQGAGNTIYF. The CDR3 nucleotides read TGTGCCACCGTCATGCAGGGGGCAGGAAACACCATATATTTT.

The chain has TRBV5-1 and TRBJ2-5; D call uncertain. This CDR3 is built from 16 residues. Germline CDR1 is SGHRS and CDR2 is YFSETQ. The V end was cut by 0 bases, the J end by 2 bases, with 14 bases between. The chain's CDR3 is CASSLGVSPIQETQYF. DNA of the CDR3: TGCGCCAGCAGCTTGGGGGTGTCCCCAATACAAGAGACCCAGTACTTC.

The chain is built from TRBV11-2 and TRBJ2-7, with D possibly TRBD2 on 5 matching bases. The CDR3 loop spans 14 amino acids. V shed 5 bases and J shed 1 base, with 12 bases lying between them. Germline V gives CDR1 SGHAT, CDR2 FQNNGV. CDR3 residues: CASSLDEGSYEQYF. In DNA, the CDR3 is TGTGCCAGCAGCCTCGACGAGGGATCCTACGAGCAGTACTTC.